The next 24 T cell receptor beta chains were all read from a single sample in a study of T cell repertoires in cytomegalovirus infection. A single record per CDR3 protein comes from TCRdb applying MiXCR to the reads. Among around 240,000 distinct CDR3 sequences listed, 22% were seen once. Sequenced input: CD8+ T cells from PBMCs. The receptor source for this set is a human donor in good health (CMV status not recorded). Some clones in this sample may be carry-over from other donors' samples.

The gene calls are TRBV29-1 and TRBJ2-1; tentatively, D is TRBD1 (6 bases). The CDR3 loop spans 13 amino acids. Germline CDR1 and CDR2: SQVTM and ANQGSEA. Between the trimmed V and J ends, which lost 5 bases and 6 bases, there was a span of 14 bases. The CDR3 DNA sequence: TGCAGCGTTAGGACAGTTAATCTCAATGAGCAGTTCTTC. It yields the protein CSVRTVNLNEQFF.

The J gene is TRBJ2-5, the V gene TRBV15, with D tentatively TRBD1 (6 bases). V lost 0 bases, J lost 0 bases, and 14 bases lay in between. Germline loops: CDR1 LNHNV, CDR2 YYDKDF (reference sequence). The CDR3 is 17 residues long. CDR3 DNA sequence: TGTGCCACCAGCAGAGATCCGACAGGCCCATACCAAGAGACCCAGTACTTC. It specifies CATSRDPTGPYQETQYF.

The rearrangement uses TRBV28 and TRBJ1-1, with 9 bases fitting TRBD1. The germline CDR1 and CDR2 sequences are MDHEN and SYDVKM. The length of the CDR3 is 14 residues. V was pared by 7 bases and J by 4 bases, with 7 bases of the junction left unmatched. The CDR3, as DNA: TGTGCCAGCAACCAACAGGGGGCGGTCACTGAAGCTTTCTTT. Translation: CASNQQGAVTEAFF.

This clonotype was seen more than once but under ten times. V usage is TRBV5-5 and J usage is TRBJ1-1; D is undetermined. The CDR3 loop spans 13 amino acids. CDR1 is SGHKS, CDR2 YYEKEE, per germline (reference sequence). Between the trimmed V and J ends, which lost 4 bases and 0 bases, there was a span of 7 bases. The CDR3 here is CASSHGLNTEAFF. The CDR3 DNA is TGTGCCAGCAGCCATGGATTGAACACTGAAGCTTTCTTT.

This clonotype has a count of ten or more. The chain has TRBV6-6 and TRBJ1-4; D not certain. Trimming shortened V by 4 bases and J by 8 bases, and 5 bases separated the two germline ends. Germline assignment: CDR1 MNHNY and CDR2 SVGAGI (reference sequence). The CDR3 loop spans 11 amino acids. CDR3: CASSFSEKLFF. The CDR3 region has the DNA TGTGCCAGCAGTTTTTCGGAAAAACTGTTTTTT.

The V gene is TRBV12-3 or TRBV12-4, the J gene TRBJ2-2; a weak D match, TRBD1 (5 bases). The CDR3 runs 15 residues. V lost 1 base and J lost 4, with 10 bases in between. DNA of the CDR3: TGTGCCAGCAGTTTAGGTGGGGCGCTCACCGGGGAGCTGTTTTTT. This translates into CASSLGGALTGELFF.

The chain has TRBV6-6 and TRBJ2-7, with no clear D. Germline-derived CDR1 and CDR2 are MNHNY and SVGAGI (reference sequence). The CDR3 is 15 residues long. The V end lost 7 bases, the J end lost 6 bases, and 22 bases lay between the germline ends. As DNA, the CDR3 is TGTGCCAGCACCCCGGGCGCAATAAGCCGTTTCGAGCAGTACTTC. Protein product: CASTPGAISRFEQYF.

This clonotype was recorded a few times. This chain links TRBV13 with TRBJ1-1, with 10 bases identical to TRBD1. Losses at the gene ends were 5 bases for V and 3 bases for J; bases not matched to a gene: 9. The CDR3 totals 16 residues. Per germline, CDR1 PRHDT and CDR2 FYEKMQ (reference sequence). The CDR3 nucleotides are TGTGCCAGCAGCCCTAGGACAGGGGGGAGGGACACTGAAGCTTTCTTT. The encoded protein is CASSPRTGGRDTEAFF. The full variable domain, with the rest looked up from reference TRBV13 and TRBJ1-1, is AAGVIQSPRHLIKEKRETATLKCYPIPRHDTVYWYQQGPGQDPQFLISFYEKMQSDKGSIPDRFSAQQFSDYHSELNMSSLELGDSALYFCASSPRTGGRDTEAFFGQGTRLTVV.

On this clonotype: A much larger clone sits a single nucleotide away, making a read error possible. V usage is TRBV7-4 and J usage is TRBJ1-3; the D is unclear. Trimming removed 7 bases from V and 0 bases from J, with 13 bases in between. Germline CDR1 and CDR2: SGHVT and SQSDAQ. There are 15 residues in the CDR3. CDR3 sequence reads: CASNYESLSGNTIYF. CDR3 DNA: TGTGCCAGCAACTACGAGAGCCTCTCTGGAAACACCATATATTTT.

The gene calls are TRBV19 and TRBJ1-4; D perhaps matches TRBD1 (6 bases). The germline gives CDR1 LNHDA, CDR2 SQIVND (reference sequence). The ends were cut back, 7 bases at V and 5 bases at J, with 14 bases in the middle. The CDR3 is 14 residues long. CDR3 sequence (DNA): TGTGCCAGTATCCCGGACAGTGAGAATGAAAAACTGTTTTTT. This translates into CASIPDSENEKLFF.

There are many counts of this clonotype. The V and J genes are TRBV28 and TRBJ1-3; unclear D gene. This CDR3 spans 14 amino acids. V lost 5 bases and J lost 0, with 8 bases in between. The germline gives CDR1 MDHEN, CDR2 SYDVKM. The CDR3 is CASSTRVSGNTIYF. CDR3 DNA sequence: TGTGCCAGCAGTACCCGGGTCTCTGGAAACACCATATATTTT.

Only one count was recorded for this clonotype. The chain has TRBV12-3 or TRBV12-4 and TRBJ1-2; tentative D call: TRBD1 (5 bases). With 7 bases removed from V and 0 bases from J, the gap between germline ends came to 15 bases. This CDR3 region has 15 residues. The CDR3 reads CASTLGAYSNYGYTF. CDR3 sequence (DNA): TGTGCCAGCACCCTCGGGGCTTACTCTAACTATGGCTACACCTTC.

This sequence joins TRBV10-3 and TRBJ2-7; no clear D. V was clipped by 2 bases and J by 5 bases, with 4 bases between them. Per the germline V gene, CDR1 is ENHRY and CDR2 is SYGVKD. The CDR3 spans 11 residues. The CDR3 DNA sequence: TGTGCCATCAGTGAGGCCAACGAGCAGTACTTC. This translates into CAISEANEQYF.

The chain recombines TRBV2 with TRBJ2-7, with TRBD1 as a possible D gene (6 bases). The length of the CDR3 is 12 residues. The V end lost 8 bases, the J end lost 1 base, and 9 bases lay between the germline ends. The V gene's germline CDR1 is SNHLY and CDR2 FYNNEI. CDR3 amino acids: CASWGQSYEQYF. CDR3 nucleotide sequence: TGTGCCAGCTGGGGACAATCCTACGAGCAGTACTTC.

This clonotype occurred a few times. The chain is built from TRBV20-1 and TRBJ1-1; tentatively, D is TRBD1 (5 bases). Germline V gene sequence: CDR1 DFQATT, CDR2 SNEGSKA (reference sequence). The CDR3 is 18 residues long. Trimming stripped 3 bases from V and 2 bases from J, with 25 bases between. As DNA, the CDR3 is TGCAGTGCTAGCGGTCAGGGCGAGGGGACGTTTACAAACACTGAAGCTTTCTTT. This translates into CSASGQGEGTFTNTEAFF.

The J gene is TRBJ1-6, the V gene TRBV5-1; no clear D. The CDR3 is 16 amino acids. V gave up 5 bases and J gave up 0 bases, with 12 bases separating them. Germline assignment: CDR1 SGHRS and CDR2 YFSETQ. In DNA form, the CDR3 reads TGCGCCAGCAGGGATGTCGGATACTCCTATAATTCACCCCTCCACTTT. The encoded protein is CASRDVGYSYNSPLHF. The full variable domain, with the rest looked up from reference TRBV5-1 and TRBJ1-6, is KAGVTQTPRYLIKTRGQQVTLSCSPISGHRSVSWYQQTPGQGLQFLFEYFSETQRNKGNFPGRFSGRQFSNSRSEMNVSTLELGDSALYLCASRDVGYSYNSPLHFGNGTRLTVT.

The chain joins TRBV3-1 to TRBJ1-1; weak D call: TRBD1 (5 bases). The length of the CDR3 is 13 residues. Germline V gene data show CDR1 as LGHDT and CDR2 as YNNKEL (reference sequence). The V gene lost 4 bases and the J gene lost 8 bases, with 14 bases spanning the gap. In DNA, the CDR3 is TGTGCCAGCAGCCCTACCGGGACTCTGGAAGCTTTCTTT. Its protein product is CASSPTGTLEAFF.

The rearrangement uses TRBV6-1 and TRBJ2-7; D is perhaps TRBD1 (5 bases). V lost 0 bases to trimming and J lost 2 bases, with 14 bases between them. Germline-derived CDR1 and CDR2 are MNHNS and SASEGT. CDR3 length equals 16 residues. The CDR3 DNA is TGTGCCAGCAGTGAAGCTGTGACAGACGATACCTACGAGCAGTACTTC. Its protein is CASSEAVTDDTYEQYF.

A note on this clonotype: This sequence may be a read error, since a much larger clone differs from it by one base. The CDR3 DNA follows: TGTGCCAGCAGCGTAGACCGGAATGAGCAGTTCTTC. Protein sequence: CASSVDRNEQFF. The genes are TRBV7-9 and TRBJ2-1; D ambiguous. Per the germline V gene, CDR1 is SEHNR and CDR2 is FQNEAQ (reference sequence). V was cut by 5 bases and J by 7 bases, with 9 bases left in between. This CDR3 has 12 amino acids.

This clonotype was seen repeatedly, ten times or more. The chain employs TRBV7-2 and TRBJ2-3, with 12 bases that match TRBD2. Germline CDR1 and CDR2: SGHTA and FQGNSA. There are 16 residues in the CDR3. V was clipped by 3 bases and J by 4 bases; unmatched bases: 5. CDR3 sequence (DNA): TGTGCCAGCAGCTTCCCTAGCGGGGGGGCAGCAGATACGCAGTATTTT. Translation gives CASSFPSGGAADTQYF.

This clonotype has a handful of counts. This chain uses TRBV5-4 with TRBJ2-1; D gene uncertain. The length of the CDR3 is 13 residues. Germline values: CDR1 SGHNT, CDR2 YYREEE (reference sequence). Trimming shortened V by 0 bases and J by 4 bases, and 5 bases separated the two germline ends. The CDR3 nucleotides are TGTGCCAGCAGCTTGGCTACATACAATGAGCAGTTCTTC. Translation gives CASSLATYNEQFF. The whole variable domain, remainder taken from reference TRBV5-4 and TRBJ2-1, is ETGVTQSPTHLIKTRGQQVTLRCSSQSGHNTVSWYQQALGQGPQFIFQYYREEENGRGNFPPRFSGLQFPNYSSELNVNALELDDSALYLCASSLATYNEQFFGPGTRLTVL.

The CDR3 DNA sequence: TGTGCCAGCAGCAATGCCCCAGATACGCAGTATTTT. It translates to CASSNAPDTQYF. The rearrangement links TRBV13 to TRBJ2-3; D gene uncertain. Trimming took off 5 bases at V and 4 bases at J, with 7 bases between the two ends. This CDR3 comprises 12 residues. Germline V gives CDR1 PRHDT, CDR2 FYEKMQ (reference sequence). Full variable domain (remainder filled in from reference TRBV13 and TRBJ2-3): AAGVIQSPRHLIKEKRETATLKCYPIPRHDTVYWYQQGPGQDPQFLISFYEKMQSDKGSIPDRFSAQQFSDYHSELNMSSLELGDSALYFCASSNAPDTQYFGPGTRLTVL.

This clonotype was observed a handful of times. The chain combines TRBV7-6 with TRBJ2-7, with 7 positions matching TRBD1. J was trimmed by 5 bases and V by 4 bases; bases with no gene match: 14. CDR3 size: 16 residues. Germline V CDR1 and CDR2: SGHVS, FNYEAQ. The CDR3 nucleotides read TGTGCCAGCAGCTCGAACTCAGACAGGGTCGATCACGAGCAGTACTTC. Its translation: CASSSNSDRVDHEQYF.

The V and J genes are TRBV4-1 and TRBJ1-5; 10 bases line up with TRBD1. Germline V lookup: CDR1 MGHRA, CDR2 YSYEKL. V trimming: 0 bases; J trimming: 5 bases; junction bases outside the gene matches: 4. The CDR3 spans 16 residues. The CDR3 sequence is CASSQDDRGQDQPQHF. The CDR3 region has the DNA TGCGCCAGCAGCCAAGATGACAGGGGGCAGGATCAGCCCCAGCATTTT.